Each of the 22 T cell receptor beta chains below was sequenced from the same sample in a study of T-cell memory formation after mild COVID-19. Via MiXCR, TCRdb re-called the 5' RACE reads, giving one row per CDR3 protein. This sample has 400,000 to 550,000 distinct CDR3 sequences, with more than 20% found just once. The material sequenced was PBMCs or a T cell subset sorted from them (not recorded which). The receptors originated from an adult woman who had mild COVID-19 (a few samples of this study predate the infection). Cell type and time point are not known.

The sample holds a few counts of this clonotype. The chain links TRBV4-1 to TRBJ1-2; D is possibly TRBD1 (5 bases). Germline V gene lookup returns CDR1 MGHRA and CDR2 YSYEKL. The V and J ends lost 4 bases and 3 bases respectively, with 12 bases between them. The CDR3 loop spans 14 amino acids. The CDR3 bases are TGCGCCAGCAGCCCGCCGGGAGGGGACTATGGCTACACCTTC. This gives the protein CASSPPGGDYGYTF.

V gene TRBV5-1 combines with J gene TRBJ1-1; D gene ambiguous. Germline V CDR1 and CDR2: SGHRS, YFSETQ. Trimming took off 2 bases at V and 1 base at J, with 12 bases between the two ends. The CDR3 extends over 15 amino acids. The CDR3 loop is CASSFGMGRNTEAFF. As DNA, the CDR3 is TGCGCCAGCAGCTTCGGAATGGGGAGGAACACTGAAGCTTTCTTT.

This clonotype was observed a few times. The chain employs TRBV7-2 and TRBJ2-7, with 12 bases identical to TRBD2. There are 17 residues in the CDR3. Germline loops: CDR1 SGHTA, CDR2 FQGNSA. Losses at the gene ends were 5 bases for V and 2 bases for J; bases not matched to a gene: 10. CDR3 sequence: CASSVRLAGEATYEQYF. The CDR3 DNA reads TGTGCCAGCAGCGTCAGACTAGCGGGAGAGGCGACCTACGAGCAGTACTTC.

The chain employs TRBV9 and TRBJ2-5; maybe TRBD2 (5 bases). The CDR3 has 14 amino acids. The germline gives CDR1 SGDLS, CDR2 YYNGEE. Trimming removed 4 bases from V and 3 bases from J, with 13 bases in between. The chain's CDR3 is CASSPIGVEETQYF. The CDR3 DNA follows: TGTGCCAGCAGCCCGATCGGGGTGGAAGAGACCCAGTACTTC.

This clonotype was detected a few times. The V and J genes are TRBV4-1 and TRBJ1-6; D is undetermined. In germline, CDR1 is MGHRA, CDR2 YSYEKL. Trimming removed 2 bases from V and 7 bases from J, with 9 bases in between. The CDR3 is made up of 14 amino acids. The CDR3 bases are TGCGCCAGCAGCCAATTCGTCATCAATTCACCCCTCCACTTT. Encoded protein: CASSQFVINSPLHF.

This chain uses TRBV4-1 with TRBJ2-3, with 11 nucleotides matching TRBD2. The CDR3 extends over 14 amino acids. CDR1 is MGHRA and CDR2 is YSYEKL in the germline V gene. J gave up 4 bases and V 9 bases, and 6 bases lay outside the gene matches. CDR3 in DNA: TGCGCCAGTCTTAGCGGGGGGGCGGCAGATACGCAGTATTTT. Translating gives CASLSGGAADTQYF.

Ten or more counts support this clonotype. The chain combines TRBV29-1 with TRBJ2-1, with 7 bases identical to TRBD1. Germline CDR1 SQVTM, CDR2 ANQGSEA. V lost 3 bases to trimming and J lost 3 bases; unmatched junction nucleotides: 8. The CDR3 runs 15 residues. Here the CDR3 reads CSVEAGGSFYNEQFF. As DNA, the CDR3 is TGCAGCGTTGAGGCAGGGGGATCTTTCTACAATGAGCAGTTCTTC.

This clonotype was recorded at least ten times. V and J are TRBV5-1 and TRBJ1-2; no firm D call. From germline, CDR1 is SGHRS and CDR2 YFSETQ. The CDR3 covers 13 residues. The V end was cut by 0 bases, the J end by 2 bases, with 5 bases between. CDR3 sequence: CASSLGLNYGYTF. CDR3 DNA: TGCGCCAGCAGCTTGGGTCTGAACTATGGCTACACCTTC.

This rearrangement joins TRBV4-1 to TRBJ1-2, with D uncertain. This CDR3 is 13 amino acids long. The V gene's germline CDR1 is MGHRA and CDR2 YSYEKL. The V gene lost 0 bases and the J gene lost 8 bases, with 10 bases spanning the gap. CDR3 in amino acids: CASSQEAVGGYTF. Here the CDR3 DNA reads TGCGCCAGCAGCCAAGAGGCAGTGGGAGGCTACACCTTC.

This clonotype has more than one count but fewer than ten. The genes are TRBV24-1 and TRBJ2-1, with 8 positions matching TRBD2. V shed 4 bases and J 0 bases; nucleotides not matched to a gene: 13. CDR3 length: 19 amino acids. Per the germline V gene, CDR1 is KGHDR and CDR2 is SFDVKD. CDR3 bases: TGTGCCACCAGTGAGCGGTATCGGGGGGGCCCTAGCTCCTACAATGAGCAGTTCTTC. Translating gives CATSERYRGGPSSYNEQFF.

CDR3 in DNA: TGCGCCAGCAGCCAAGAGGGCTTTCCGAGGGACGAGCAGTACTTC. It is translated as CASSQEGFPRDEQYF. The chain has TRBV4-1 and TRBJ2-7; TRBD2 might be the D (5 bases). Germline assignment: CDR1 MGHRA and CDR2 YSYEKL. The CDR3 sequence is 15 residues long. V shed 0 bases and J shed 5 bases, with 14 bases lying between them.

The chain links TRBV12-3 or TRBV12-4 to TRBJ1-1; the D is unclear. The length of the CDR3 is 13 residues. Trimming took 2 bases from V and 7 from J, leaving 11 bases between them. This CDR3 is CASSLLSQFEAFF. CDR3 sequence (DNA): TGTGCCAGCAGTTTATTGAGCCAGTTTGAAGCTTTCTTT.

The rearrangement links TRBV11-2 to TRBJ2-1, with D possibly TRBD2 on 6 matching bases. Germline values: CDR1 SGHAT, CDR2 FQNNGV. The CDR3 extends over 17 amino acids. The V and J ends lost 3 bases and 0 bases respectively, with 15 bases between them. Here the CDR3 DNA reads TGTGCCAGCAGCTTCGGTCGCGGGACCAACTCCTACAATGAGCAGTTCTTC. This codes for CASSFGRGTNSYNEQFF.

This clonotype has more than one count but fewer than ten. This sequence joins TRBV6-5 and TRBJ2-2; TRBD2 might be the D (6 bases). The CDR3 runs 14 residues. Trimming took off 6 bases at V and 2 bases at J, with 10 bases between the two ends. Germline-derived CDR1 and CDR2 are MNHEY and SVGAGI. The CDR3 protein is CASRRGTNTGELFF. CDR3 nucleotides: TGTGCCAGCAGGAGAGGGACTAACACCGGGGAGCTGTTTTTT.

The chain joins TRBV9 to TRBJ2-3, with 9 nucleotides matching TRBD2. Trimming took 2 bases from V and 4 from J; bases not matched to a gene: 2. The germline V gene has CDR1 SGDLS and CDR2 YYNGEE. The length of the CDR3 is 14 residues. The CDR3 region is CASSVLAGPDTQYF. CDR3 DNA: TGTGCCAGCAGCGTGCTAGCGGGACCAGATACGCAGTATTTT.

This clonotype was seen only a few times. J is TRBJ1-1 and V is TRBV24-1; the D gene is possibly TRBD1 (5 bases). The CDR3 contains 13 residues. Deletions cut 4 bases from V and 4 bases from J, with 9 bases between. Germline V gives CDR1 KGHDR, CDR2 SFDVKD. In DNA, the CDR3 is TGTGCCACCAGTGAGGGGGTGTTCACTGAAGCTTTCTTT. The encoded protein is CATSEGVFTEAFF.

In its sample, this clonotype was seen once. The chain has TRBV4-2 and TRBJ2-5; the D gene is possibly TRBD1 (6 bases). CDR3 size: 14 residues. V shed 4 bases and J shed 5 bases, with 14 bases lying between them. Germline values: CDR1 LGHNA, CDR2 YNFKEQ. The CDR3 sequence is CASSPEGHVETQYF. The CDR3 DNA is TGTGCCAGCAGCCCCGAGGGACATGTCGAGACCCAGTACTTC.

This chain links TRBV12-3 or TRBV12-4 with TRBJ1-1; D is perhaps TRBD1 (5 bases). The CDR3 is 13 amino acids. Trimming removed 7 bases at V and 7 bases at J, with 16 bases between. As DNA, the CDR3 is TGTGCCAGCACGACCGGTGGGGCAATTGAAGCTTTCTTT. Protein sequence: CASTTGGAIEAFF.

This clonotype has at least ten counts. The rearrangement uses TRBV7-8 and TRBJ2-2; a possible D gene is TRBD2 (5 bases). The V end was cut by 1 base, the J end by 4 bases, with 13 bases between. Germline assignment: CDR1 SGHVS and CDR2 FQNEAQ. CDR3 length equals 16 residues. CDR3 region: CASSLDAGLFTGELFF. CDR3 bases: TGTGCCAGCAGCTTAGATGCCGGACTGTTCACCGGGGAGCTGTTTTTT.

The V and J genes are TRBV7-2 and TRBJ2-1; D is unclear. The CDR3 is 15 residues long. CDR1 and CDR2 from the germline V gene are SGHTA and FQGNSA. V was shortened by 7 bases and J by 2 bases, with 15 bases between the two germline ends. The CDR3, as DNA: TGTGCCAGCATCGGTGACGGGCCAGCCTACAATGAGCAGTTCTTC. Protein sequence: CASIGDGPAYNEQFF. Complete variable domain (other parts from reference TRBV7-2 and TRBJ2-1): GAGVSQSPSNKVTEKGKDVELRCDPISGHTALYWYRQSLGQGLEFLIYFQGNSAPDKSGLPSDRFSAERTGGSVSTLTIQRTQQEDSAVYLCASIGDGPAYNEQFFGPGTRLTVL.

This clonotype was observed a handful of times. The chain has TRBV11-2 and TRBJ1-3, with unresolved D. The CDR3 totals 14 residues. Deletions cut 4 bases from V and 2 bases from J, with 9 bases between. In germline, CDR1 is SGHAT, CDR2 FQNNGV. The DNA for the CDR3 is TGTGCCAGCAGCTCCCCTAGAGCTGGAAACACCATATATTTT. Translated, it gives CASSSPRAGNTIYF.

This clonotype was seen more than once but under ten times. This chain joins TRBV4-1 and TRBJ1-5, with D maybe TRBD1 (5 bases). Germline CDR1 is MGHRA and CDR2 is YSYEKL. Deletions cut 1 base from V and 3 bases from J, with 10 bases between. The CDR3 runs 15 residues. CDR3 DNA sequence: TGCGCCAGCAGCCAAGTAGAGGGGTACAATCAGCCCCAGCATTTT. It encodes CASSQVEGYNQPQHF.